Listed below are T cell receptor beta chains from one sample, sequenced in a study of OX40 agonist ivuxolimab in advanced cancers. The assay was immunoSEQ multiplex PCR, and TCRdb's table has in-frame clones only and misses some. The sample holds 76,000 or so clones, 86% seen once. Sequenced here: CD4+ or CD8+ T cells sorted from blood, sampled in a trial of the OX40 agonist ivuxolimab. The receptors originated from an adult with an advanced solid tumor such as melanoma, head and neck, liver or kidney cancer. CDR3s leave out the opening cysteine and the closing phenylalanine or tryptophan. D genes are given only for firm matches.

. 11 TRBV2 ASSVISNQPQH
. 11 TRBV6-5 ASRHGGDETQY
TRBD1 13 TRBV28 ASTLLDRDNYGYT
TRBD2 17 TRBV7-2 ASSPGSGRALGSYNEQF
. 15 TRBV7-3 ASSLRGREVKDTEAF
. 13 TRBV19 ASSIDLRGTGGYT
TRBD2 13 TRBV13 ASSSRLAGADMQY
TRBD1 14 TRBV4-1 ASSQGFGTGVETQY
. 13 TRBV18 ASSPLSSTHYEQY
. 12 TRBV5-5 ASSFNRENYEQY
. 15 TRBV5-3 ARRNTGSPTGSGELF
. 12 TRBV11-2 ASSSWGENTEAF
. 14 TRBV28 ASSFLGQDQEKEQY
. 15 TRBV1 TSSQEVRVVGDNEQY
TRBD2 14 TRBV4-2 ASSQGSGGRANEQF
. 12 TRBV7-2 ASSLGGEVYEQY
. 13 TRBV27 ASTPLSRATDTQY
TRBD1 13 TRBV30 AWSLHAGGNTEAF
TRBD2 15 TRBV6-4 ASRPGLAGLGKNIQY
TRBD1 13 TRBV7-2 ASSFSQGAHQPQH
TRBD1 18 TRBV30 AWNGVVTGQGSYGANVLT
. 12 TRBV2 ASRRPGEGQPQH
. 15 TRBV4-2 ASSQNPLASGTDTQY
. 12 TRBV7-9 ASSFEGNQQPQH
. 12 TRBV9 ASSVQSSGNTIY
TRBD1 12 TRBV5-1 ASSPRDRRYGYT
TRBD2 14 TRBV6-5 ASSLGTSGGYNEQF
. 12 TRBV5-4 ASSLGLPAGELF
. 13 TRBV11-2 ASSLEAVSSYEQY
. 14 TRBV14 ASSQDGMVSRETQY
. 14 TRBV18 ASSLDRPVYQETQY
. 12 TRBV5-1 ASSLLPAGNEQF
TRBD1 14 TRBV7-9 ASSNRGAPNTGELF
. 13 TRBV27 ASSLTAASYNEQF
. 11 TRBV7-6 ASSSVAGNTIY
TRBD1 11 TRBV7-9 ASSFDRVYGYT
. 10 TRBV5-6 ASSLALSEAF
TRBD1 12 TRBV30 AWSVGRGLYEQY
TRBD1 11 TRBV19 ASLPTGVTEAF